This is a list of T cell receptor beta chains from one sample in a study of T-cell memory formation after mild COVID-19. One entry per CDR3 protein results from TCRdb running MiXCR on the 5' RACE reads. This table has around 250,000 distinct CDR3 sequences, approximately 9% appearing once. Input material: PBMCs or a T cell subset sorted from them (not recorded which). These receptors were taken from a young man who had mild COVID-19 (a few samples of this study predate the infection). Cell type and time point are not known. The CDR3 runs from the conserved cysteine through the conserved F or W. D genes are given only for firm matches. Clone size is shown for a subset of rows, as once, few, many or a class of expanded clone.

len,v_gene,abundance,d_gene,j_gene,CDR3nt,CDR3aa
13,TRBV6-5,NA,NA,TRBJ1-1,TGTGCCAGCAGTTACTCGACGAACACTGAAGCTTTCTTT,CASSYSTNTEAFF
13,TRBV10-2,NA,NA,TRBJ1-1,TGCGCCAGCAGTGGGGGGGCGAACACTGAAGCTTTCTTT,CASSGGANTEAFF
19,TRBV18,NA,NA,TRBJ2-1,TGTGCCAGCTCACCACGGTATCCCCCTCCCGCGGGGTGGCGCAATGAGCAGTTCTTC,CASSPRYPPPAGWRNEQFF
12,TRBV5-1,NA,NA,TRBJ2-7,TGCGCCAGCAGCTCCGAGGGCTACGAGCAGTACTTC,CASSSEGYEQYF
13,TRBV3-1,NA,NA,TRBJ1-3,TGTGCCAGCAGTCGACAGTCTGGAAACACCATATATTTT,CASSRQSGNTIYF
16,TRBV4-2,few,TRBD2,TRBJ2-3,TGTGCCAGCAGCGAGGGGCAGCGGGGGGTTGGAGATACGCAGTATTTT,CASSEGQRGVGDTQYF
10,TRBV6-6,NA,NA,TRBJ1-4,TGTGCCAGCAAAGGTCAAAAACTGTTTTTT,CASKGQKLFF
15,TRBV9,few,TRBD2,TRBJ2-2,TGTGCCAGCAGCGAAGAGGGACTAGCCTCCGGGGAGCTGTTTTTT,CASSEEGLASGELFF
14,TRBV20-1,NA,NA,TRBJ1-5,TGCAGTGCGCGTCGGGAAAATAGCAATCAGCCCCAGCATTTT,CSARRENSNQPQHF
17,TRBV18,NA,NA,TRBJ1-6,TGTGCCAGCTCACCACGTCCGAGGAGCTCCTATAATTCACCCCTCCACTTT,CASSPRPRSSYNSPLHF
16,TRBV7-9,many,TRBD1,TRBJ2-2,TGTGCCAGCAGCACCAGCAACAGGGGTAGCCCCGGGGAGCTGTTTTTT,CASSTSNRGSPGELFF
11,TRBV2,few,NA,TRBJ2-2,TGTGCCAGCGGTCGCACCGGGGAGCTGTTTTTT,CASGRTGELFF
14,TRBV19,NA,NA,TRBJ1-5,TGTGCCAGTCTTGATGCTGAGATCAATCAGCCCCAGCATTTT,CASLDAEINQPQHF
17,TRBV4-1,NA,TRBD1,TRBJ1-6,TGCGCCAGCAGCCGAAACTTGGGGACAGTGGATAATTCACCCCTCCACTTT,CASSRNLGTVDNSPLHF
13,TRBV12-3/TRBV12-4,NA,NA,TRBJ2-2,TGTGCCAGCAGCAGAGAGCGGAAGGGGGAGCTGTTTTTT,CASSRERKGELFF